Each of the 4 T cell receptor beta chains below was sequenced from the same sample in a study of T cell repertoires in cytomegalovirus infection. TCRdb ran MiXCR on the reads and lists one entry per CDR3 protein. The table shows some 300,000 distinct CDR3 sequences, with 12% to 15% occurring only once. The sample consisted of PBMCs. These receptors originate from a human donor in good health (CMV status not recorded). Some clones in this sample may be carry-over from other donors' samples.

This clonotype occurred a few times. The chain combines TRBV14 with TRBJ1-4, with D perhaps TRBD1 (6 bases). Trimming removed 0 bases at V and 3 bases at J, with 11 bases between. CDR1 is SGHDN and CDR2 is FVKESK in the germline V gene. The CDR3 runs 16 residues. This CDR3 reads CASSQELQGSNEKLFF. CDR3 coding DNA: TGTGCCAGCAGCCAAGAACTACAGGGATCTAATGAAAAACTGTTTTTT.

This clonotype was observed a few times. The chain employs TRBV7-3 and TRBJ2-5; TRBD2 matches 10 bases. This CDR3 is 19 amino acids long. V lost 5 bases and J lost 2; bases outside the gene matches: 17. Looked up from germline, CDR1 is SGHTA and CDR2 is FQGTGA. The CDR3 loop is CASSRCTGLALIIQETQYF. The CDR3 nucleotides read TGTGCCAGCAGCCGATGTACGGGACTAGCGCTAATCATTCAAGAGACCCAGTACTTC.

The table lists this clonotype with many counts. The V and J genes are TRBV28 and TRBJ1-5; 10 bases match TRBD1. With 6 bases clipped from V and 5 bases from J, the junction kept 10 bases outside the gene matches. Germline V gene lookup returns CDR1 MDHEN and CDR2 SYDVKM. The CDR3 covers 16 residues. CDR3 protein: CASSSPGQGKDQPQHF. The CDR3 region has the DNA TGTGCCAGCAGCTCTCCGGGACAGGGGAAGGATCAGCCCCAGCATTTT.

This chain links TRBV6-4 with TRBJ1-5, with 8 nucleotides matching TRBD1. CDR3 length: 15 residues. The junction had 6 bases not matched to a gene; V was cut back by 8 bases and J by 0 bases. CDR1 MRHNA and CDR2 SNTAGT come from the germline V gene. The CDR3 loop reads CASGRDRHSNQPQHF. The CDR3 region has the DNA TGTGCCAGCGGCCGGGACAGGCATAGCAATCAGCCCCAGCATTTT.